This T cell receptor (beta chain) was captured in a study of CXCR3-negative and CXCR3-positive naive CD8 T cells. General observations from the study: Naive CXCR3-positive cells had TRB CDR3s more hydrophobic than those of CXCR3-negative naive cells.

As for this clonotype: Antigen specificity is unknown.

All TRB cDNA libraries came from 5' RACE performed with UMI labels. TCRdb reprocessed the 5' RACE reads, keeping one entry per CDR3 protein, no DNA. This table holds some 120,000 distinct CDR3 sequences. The CDR3 is 12 residues long. Germline values: CDR1 SGHAT, CDR2 FQNNGV. The J gene is TRBJ2-1, the V gene TRBV11-2. The clonotype was recovered from a human donor in good health. Some clones in this sample may be carry-over from other donors' samples. Sequencing was performed on naive CXCR3+ CD8+ T cells from blood. Subset: CD45RO-CCR7+CD27+CD95- naive CD8+ T cells expressing CXCR3 (TNR3+). The CDR3 sequence is CASSYSRGEQFF.